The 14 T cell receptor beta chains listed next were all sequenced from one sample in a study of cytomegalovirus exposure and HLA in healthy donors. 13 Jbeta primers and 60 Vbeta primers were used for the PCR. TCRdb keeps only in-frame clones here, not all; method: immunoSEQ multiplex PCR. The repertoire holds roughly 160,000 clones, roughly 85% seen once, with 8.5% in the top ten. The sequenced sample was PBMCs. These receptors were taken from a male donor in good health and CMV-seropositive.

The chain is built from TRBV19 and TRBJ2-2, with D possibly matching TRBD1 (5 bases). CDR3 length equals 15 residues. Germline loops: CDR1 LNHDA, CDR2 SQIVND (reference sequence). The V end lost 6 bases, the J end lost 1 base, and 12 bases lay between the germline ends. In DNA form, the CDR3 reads TGTGCCAGTAGAGACTCTGGACAGAACACCGGGGAGCTGTTTTTT. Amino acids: CASRDSGQNTGELFF.

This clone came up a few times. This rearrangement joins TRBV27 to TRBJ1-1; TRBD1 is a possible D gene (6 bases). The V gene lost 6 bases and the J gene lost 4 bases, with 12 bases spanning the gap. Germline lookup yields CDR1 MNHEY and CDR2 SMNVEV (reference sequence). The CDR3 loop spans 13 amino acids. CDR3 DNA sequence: TGTGCCAGCAGCAAAACAGGGACCACTGAAGCTTTCTTT. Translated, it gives CASSKTGTTEAFF.

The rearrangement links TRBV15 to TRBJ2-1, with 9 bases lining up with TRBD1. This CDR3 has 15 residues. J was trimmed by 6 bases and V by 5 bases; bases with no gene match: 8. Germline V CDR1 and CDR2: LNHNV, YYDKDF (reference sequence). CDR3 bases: TGTGCCACCAGCGGCCCCGGGACAGGGAGCAATGAGCAGTTCTTC. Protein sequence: CATSGPGTGSNEQFF.

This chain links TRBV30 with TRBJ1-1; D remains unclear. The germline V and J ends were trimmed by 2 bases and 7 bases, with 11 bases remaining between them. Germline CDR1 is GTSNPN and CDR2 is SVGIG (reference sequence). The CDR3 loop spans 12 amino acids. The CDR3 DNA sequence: TGTGCCTGGAGTTACCAGTTTGGTGAAGCTTTCTTT. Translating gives CAWSYQFGEAFF. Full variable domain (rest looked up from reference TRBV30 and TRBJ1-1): SQTIHQWPATLVQPVGSPLSLECTVEGTSNPNLYWYRQAAGRGLQLLFYSVGIGQISSEVPQNLSASRPQDRQFILSSKKLLLSDSGFYLCAWSYQFGEAFFGQGTRLTVV.

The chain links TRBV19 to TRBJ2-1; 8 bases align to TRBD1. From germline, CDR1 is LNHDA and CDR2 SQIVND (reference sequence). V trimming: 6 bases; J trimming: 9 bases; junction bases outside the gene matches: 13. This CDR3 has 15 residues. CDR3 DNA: TGTGCCAGTAGCCAACCACGGACAGGGTGGCTTGAGCAGTTCTTC. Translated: CASSQPRTGWLEQFF.

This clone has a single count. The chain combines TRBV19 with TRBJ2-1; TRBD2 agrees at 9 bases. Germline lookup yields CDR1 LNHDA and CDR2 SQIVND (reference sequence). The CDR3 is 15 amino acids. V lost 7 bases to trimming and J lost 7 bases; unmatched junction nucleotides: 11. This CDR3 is CASMGLAGSQNEQFF. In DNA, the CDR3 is TGTGCCAGTATGGGCCTAGCGGGATCTCAAAATGAGCAGTTCTTC.

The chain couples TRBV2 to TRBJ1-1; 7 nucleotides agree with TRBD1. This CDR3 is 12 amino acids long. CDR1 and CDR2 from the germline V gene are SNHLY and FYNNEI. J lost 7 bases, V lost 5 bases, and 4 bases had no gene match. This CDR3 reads CASSYRTGEAFF. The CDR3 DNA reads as TGTGCCAGCAGTTATAGGACAGGTGAAGCTTTCTTT. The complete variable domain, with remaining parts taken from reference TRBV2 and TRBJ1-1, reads EPEVTQTPSHQVTQMGQEVILRCVPISNHLYFYWYRQILGQKVEFLVSFYNNEISEKSEIFDDQFSVERPDGSNFTLKIRSTKLEDSAMYFCASSYRTGEAFFGQGTRLTVV.

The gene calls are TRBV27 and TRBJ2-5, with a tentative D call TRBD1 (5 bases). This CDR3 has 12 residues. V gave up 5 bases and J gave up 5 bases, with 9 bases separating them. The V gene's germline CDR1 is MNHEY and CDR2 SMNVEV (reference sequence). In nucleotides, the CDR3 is TGTGCCAGCAGTGAAGCAGGGGAGACCCAGTACTTC. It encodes CASSEAGETQYF.

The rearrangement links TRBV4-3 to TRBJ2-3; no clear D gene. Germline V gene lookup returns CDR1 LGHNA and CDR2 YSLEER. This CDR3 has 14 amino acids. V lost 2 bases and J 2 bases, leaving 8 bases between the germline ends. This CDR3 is CASSQRQPTDTQYF. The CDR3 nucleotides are TGCGCCAGCAGCCAACGACAACCCACAGATACGCAGTATTTT.

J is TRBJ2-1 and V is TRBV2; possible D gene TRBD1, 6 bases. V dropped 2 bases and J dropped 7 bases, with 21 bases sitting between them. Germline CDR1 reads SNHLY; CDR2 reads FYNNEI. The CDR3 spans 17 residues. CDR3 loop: CASSELPSGVSRNEQFF. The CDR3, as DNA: TGTGCCAGCAGTGAATTGCCTTCAGGGGTTAGTAGGAATGAGCAGTTCTTC.

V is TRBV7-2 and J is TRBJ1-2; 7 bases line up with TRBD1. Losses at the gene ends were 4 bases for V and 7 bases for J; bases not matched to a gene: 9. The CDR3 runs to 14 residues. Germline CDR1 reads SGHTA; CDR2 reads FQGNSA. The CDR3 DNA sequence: TGTGCCAGCAGCTCGACAGGGTTTCCTCCTGGCTACACCTTC. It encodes CASSSTGFPPGYTF.

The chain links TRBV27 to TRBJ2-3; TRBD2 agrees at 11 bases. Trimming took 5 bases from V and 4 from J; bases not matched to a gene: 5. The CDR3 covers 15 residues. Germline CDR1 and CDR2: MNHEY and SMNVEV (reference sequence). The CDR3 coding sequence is TGTGCCAGCAGTGTCTTAGCGGGGGGGGCAGATACGCAGTATTTT. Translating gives CASSVLAGGADTQYF.

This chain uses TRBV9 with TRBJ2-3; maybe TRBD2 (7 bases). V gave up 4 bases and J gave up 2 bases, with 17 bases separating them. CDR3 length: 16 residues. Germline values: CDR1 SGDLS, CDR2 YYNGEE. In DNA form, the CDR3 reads TGTGCCAGCAGCACTCTTGGGGGGGGGCTCACAGATACGCAGTATTTT. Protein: CASSTLGGGLTDTQYF.

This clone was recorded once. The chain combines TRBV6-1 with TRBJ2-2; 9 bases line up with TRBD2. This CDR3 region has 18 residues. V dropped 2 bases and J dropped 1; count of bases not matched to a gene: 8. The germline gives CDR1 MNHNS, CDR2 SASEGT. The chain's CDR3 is CASSEKWGGRVNTGELFF. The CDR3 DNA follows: TGTGCCAGCAGTGAAAAGTGGGGCGGGAGGGTGAACACCGGGGAGCTGTTTTTT.